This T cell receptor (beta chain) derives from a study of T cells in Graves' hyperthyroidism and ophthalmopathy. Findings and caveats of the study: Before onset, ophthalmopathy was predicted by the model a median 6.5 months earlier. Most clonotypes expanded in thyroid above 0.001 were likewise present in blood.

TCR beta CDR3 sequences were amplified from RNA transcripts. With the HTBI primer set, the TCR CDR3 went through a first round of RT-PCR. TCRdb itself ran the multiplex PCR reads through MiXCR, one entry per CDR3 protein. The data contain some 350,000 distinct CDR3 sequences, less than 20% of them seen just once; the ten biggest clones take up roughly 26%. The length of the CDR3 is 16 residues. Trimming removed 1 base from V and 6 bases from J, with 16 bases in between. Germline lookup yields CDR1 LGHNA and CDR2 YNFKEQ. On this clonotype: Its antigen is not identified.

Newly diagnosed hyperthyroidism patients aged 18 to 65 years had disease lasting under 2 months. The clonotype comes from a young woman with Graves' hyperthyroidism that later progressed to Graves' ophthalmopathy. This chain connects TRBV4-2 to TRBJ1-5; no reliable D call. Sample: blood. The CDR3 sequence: CASSQGQENPIQPQHF. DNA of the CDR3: TGTGCCAGCAGCCAAGGCCAGGAGAATCCCATTCAGCCCCAGCATTTT.